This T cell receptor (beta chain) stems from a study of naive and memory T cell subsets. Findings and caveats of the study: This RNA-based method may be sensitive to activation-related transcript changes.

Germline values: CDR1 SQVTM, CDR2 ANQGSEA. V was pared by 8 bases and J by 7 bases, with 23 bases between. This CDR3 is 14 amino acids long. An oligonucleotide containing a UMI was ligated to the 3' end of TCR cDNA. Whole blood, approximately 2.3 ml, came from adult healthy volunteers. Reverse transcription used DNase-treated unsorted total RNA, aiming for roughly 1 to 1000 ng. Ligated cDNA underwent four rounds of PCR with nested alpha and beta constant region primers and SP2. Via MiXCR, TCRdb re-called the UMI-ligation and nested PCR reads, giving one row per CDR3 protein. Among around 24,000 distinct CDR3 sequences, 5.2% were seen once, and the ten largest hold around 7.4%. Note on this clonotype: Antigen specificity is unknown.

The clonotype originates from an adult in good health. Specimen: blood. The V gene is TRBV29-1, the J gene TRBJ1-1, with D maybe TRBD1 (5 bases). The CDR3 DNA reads TGCAGCATACTACGGGACCGCTATGCCAATGAAGCTTTCTTT. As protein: CSILRDRYANEAFF.